This T cell receptor (beta chain) derives from a study of cytomegalovirus exposure and HLA in healthy donors. For the study at large: Clustering assigned approximately 79% of the approximately 430 genotyped donors to the Caucasian-associated ancestry cluster. Study-wide results and limits: Within a later analysis, the majority of CMV-associated TCR beta chains appeared HLA-restricted. In a later analysis, DRB1 alleles had the most associated TCRs; HLA-C alleles the fewest. Serostatus for CMV was the only available immune exposure information.

Primers: 60 Vbeta forward and 13 Jbeta reverse. Data came from immunoSEQ multiplex PCR; TCRdb stores just in-frame clones and leaves some out. Of some 130,000 clones in the sample, over 70% were seen once. The CDR3 spans 13 residues. CDR1 is GTSNPN, CDR2 SVGIG, per germline (reference sequence). Trimming stripped 7 bases from V and 9 bases from J, with 16 bases between. Comments on this clone: Its antigen is as yet unknown.

This chain links TRBV30 with TRBJ1-6, with TRBD1 as a possible D gene (6 bases). The source is a man between 35 and 55 years old in good health and CMV-seronegative. The sample was PBMCs. As DNA, the CDR3 is TGTGCCTACTGGGAGGGGGGGGCTTCACCCCTCCACTTT. Protein: CAYWEGGASPLHF.